This TCR beta chain was captured in a study of T cell repertoires in cytomegalovirus infection. Overall study: Public TCR beta signatures provided an indication of both CMV infection and a matching HLA type. Study-wide results and limits: Identification of carriers of CMV plus the relevant HLA was performed using cumulative public TCR beta family frequency. The ex vivo response was dominated by HLA-C-restricted CMV-specific TCR beta clonotypes.

TCRdb itself ran the reads through MiXCR, one entry per CDR3 protein. Counted here are 350,000 to 550,000 distinct CDR3 sequences, approximately 31% occurring once; the ten biggest clones make up approximately 14%. The germline V gene has CDR1 SGHVS and CDR2 FNYEAQ. The CDR3 runs 14 residues. Trimming stripped 1 base from V and 5 bases from J, with 11 bases between. This clonotype was counted once. Its antigen is currently unknown. V gene TRBV7-6 combines with J gene TRBJ2-5, with a possible D match to TRBD1 (6 bases). The clonotype was recovered from a human donor in good health (CMV status not recorded). Some clones in this sample may be carry-over from other donors' samples. Sequencing was performed on PBMCs. The DNA for the CDR3 is TGTGCCAGCAGCTTAGGGTCAGGGGAGGAGACCCAGTACTTC. Translating gives CASSLGSGEETQYF.